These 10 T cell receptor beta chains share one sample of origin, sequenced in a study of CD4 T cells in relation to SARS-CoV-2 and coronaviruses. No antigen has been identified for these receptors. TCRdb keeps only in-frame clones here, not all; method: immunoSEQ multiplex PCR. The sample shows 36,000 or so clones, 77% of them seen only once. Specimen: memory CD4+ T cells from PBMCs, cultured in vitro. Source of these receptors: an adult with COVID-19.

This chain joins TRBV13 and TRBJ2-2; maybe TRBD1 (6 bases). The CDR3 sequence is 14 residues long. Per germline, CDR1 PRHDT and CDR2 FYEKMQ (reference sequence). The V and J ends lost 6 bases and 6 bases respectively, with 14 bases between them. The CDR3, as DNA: TGTGCCAGCAGAGAACAGGGTGGCGCCGGGGAGCTGTTTTTT. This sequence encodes CASREQGGAGELFF.

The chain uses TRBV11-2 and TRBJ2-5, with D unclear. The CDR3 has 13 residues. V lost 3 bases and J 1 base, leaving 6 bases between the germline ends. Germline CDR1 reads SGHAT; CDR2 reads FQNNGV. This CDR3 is CASSLEAQETQYF. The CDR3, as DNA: TGTGCCAGCAGCTTGGAAGCCCAAGAGACCCAGTACTTC.

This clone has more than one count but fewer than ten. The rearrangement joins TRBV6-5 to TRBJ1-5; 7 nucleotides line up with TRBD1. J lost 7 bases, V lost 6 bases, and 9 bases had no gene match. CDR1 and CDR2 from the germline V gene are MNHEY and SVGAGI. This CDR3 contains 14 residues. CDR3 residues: CASRNRGGIQPQHF. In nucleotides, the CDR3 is TGTGCCAGCAGAAACAGGGGAGGGATCCAGCCCCAGCATTTT.

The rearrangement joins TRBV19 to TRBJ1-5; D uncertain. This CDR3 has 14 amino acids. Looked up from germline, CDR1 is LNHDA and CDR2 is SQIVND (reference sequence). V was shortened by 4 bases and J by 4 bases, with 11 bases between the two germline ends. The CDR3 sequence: CASSTIDGNQPQHF. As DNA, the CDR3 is TGTGCCAGTAGTACCATCGACGGGAATCAGCCCCAGCATTTT.

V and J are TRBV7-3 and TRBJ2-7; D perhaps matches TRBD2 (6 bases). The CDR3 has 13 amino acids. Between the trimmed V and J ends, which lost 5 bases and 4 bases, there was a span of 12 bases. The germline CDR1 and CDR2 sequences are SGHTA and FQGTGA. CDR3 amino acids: CASSLGTPYEQYF. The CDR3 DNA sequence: TGTGCCAGCAGCCTCGGGACTCCATACGAGCAGTACTTC.

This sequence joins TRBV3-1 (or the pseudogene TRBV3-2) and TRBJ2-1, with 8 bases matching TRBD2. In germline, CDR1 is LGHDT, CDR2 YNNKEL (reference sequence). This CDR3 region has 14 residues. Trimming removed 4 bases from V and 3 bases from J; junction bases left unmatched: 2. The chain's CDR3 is CASSPGTSYNEQFF. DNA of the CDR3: TGTGCCAGCAGCCCGGGGACTAGCTACAATGAGCAGTTCTTC.

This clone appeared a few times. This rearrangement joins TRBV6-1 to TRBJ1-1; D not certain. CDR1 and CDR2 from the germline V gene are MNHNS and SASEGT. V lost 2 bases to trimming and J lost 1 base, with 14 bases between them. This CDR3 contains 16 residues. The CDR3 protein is CASSENEGVGNTEAFF. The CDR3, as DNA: TGTGCCAGCAGTGAAAACGAGGGCGTCGGGAACACTGAAGCTTTCTTT.

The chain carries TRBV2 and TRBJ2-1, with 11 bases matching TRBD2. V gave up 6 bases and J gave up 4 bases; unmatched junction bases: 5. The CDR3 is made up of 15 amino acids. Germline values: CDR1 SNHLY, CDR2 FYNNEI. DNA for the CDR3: TGTGCCAGCAGGGGAGGGACTAGCGGATACAATGAGCAGTTCTTC. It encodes CASRGGTSGYNEQFF.

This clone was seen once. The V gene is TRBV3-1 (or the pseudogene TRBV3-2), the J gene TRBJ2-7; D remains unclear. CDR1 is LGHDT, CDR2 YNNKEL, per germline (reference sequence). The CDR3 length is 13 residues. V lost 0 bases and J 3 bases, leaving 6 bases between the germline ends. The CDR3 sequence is CASSQDRIYEQYF. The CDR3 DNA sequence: TGTGCCAGCAGCCAAGATAGGATCTACGAGCAGTACTTC.

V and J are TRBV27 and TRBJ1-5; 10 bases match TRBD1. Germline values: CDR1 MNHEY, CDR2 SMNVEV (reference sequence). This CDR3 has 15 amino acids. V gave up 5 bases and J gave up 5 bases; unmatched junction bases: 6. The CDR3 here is CASSPDRGQDQPQHF. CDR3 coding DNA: TGTGCCAGCAGTCCAGACAGGGGGCAAGATCAGCCCCAGCATTTT.